The source of this T cell receptor (beta chain) is a study of control samples from healthy donors and cancer patients (TCRdb year 2020). The CDR3 contains 17 residues, cysteine and phenylalanine counted. Only CDR3 DNA remains: 51 bases, in frame from the first base. In its sample, this clone was seen once. This clone's antigen is unknown. Base quality data are lacking; no much larger clone is found one base away. Libraries were made using the immunoSEQ multiplex PCR assay. The table was pulled from immuneACCESS by TCRdb, which kept in-frame rearrangements only. Such tables lose some clones; where checked, under half of the loss comes from unresolved V genes, and the rest has no known cause. For this sample the table gives under 90,000 clones, of which almost 95% were detected only once. The ten largest clones represent 5% to 6.5% of the sample.

The chain is assembled from TRBV21-1 and TRBJ2-3. TRBV21-1 is marked as a pseudogene. The receptor comes from a woman aged 60-70 years in good health. Sequenced input: blood. The DNA sequence reads TGTGCCAGCAGCCCAACCAGGGGCAGGGGGAGGGCAGATACGCAGTATTTT. This yields the protein CASSPTRGRGRADTQYF.